One and the same sample provided the 18 T cell receptor beta chains below, sequenced in a study of blood T cell repertoires in COVID-19 (TCRdb year 2020). The library was prepared using the immunoSEQ multiplex PCR assay. Entries here come from immuneACCESS through TCRdb and include only in-frame sequences with V and J called. Some clones fail to appear in such tables; in the studies checked, an unresolved V gene covers under half of the shortfall, and the cause of the remainder is unknown. The table for this sample lists over 150,000 clones; roughly 80% of them were counted only once. In total, the top ten clones hold around 1.7% of the sample. Sequenced material: peripheral blood. These receptors originate from an elderly man with acute or convalescent COVID-19.

V and J are TRBV4-3 and TRBJ2-7; D is unclear. Germline CDR1 and CDR2: LGHNA and YSLEER. Trimming pared 0 bases from V and 0 bases from J, leaving 6 bases between. This CDR3 is built from 14 residues. CDR3 coding DNA: TGCGCCAGCAGCCAAGATGTCTCCTCCTACGAGCAGTACTTC. It specifies CASSQDVSSYEQYF.

The chain uses TRBV2 and TRBJ2-3; the match to TRBD1 covers 9 bases. The CDR3 contains 14 residues. Per germline, CDR1 SNHLY and CDR2 FYNNEI. V lost 7 bases to trimming and J lost 0 bases; unmatched junction nucleotides: 2. The CDR3, as DNA: TGTGCCAGCACCGGACAGGGGAGCACAGATACGCAGTATTTT. Its translation: CASTGQGSTDTQYF.

This chain uses TRBV3-1 (or the pseudogene TRBV3-2) with TRBJ1-1; the D gene is possibly TRBD1 (5 bases). The CDR3 is 14 amino acids. CDR1 is LGHDT, CDR2 YNNKEL, per germline (reference sequence). Deletions cut 8 bases from V and 5 bases from J, with 18 bases between. In DNA form, the CDR3 reads TGTGCCAGCCTTCCCACGGGGGTGGGGACTGAAGCTTTCTTT. The encoded protein is CASLPTGVGTEAFF.

The chain combines TRBV10-3 with TRBJ1-1; D perhaps matches TRBD1 (5 bases). Germline V gene data show CDR1 as ENHRY and CDR2 as SYGVKD. Trimming removed 11 bases at V and 4 bases at J, with 23 bases between. The CDR3 length is 15 residues. CDR3 region: CASGGGRLRGTEAFF. The DNA of the CDR3 is TGTGCCTCGGGGGGGGGACGGTTAAGGGGCACTGAAGCTTTCTTT.

As to this clone: This sample also contains other DNA sequences that code for the same CDR3. The chain carries TRBV9 and TRBJ2-3; 7 nucleotides agree with TRBD1. V dropped 3 bases and J dropped 0; count of bases not matched to a gene: 7. The CDR3 is made up of 16 amino acids. Germline V gene lookup returns CDR1 SGDLS and CDR2 YYNGEE. The CDR3 nucleotides are TGTGCCAGCAGCGCCCTTACAGGGGCAAGCACAGATACGCAGTATTTT. This sequence encodes CASSALTGASTDTQYF.

The genes are TRBV15 and TRBJ2-7; D not certain. CDR3 length equals 12 residues. Trimming removed 0 bases from V and 7 bases from J, with 7 bases in between. Germline CDR1 and CDR2: LNHNV and YYDKDF (reference sequence). The CDR3 region has the DNA TGTGCCACCAGCAGAGATTTTCGGGAGCAGTACGTC. Its translation is CATSRDFREQYV.

This clone was seen only a few times. This sample also contains other DNA sequences that code for the same CDR3. The J gene is TRBJ1-1, the V gene TRBV7-2; the D gene is possibly TRBD1 (5 bases). CDR3 length: 13 amino acids. Trimming left V 4 bases short and J 1 base short, with 7 bases between. The germline CDR1 and CDR2 sequences are SGHTA and FQGNSA. The CDR3 bases are TGTGCCAGCAGCTATGACAGGAACACTGAAGCTTTCTTT. It translates to CASSYDRNTEAFF.

This clone was found once. The CDR3 sequence is CASSLSAGGKTSTDTQYF. In nucleotides, the CDR3 is TGCGCCAGCAGTCTATCAGCGGGGGGGAAAACTAGCACAGATACGCAGTATTTT. The gene calls are TRBV10-2 and TRBJ2-3; 10 nucleotides match TRBD2. Trimming took 5 bases from V and 0 from J; bases not matched to a gene: 11. The CDR3 runs 18 residues. Germline CDR1 WSHSY, CDR2 SAAADI.

Regarding this clone: The germline gene is not matched at one end of the junction; a read error may be the cause. The J gene is TRBJ1-2, the V gene TRBV2; D is perhaps TRBD1 (5 bases). The germline gives CDR1 SNHLY, CDR2 FYNNEI. The CDR3 totals 13 residues. CDR3 DNA: TGTGCCAGCAGGGAAGAGGGGTTCTATGGCTACACCTTC. As protein: CASREEGFYGYTF.

The chain combines TRBV3-1 (or the pseudogene TRBV3-2) with TRBJ2-2; 9 nucleotides agree with TRBD1. This CDR3 comprises 17 residues. V trimming: 1 base; J trimming: 5 bases; junction bases outside the gene matches: 8. Germline CDR1 reads LGHDT; CDR2 reads YNNKEL (reference sequence). CDR3 sequence reads: CASSQVSGTGRTGELFF. The DNA of the CDR3 is TGTGCCAGCAGCCAAGTCAGCGGGACAGGGAGGACCGGGGAGCTGTTTTTT.

This chain joins TRBV5-4 and TRBJ1-3; D is uncertain. Trimming took 4 bases from V and 0 from J, leaving 17 bases between them. CDR1 SGHNT and CDR2 YYREEE come from the germline V gene (reference sequence). The CDR3 is made up of 17 amino acids. The CDR3 region is CASSTGGLGFSGNTIYF. The CDR3 nucleotides read TGTGCCAGCAGCACCGGCGGGTTGGGCTTCTCTGGAAACACCATATATTTT.

The chain is built from TRBV28 and TRBJ2-7, with a tentative D call TRBD2 (5 bases). The CDR3 loop spans 11 amino acids. CDR1 and CDR2 (germline): MDHEN, SYDVKM. Trimming took off 10 bases at V and 6 bases at J, with 13 bases between the two ends. The CDR3 loop is CATTGSGEQYV. DNA of the CDR3: TGTGCCACCACGGGATCTGGCGAGCAGTACGTC.

V usage is TRBV19 and J usage is TRBJ1-1; D is perhaps TRBD1 (6 bases). Looked up from germline, CDR1 is LNHDA and CDR2 is SQIVND (reference sequence). Trimming left V 5 bases short and J 1 base short, with 14 bases between. The CDR3 covers 15 residues. The CDR3 nucleotides are TGTGCCAGTAGTGCAAGACAGGTCCCGAACACTGAAGCTTTCTTT. Translated, it gives CASSARQVPNTEAFF.

This clone occurred once. V gene TRBV4-3 combines with J gene TRBJ1-4; the D gene is possibly TRBD1 (5 bases). This CDR3 spans 16 amino acids. V was shortened by 4 bases and J by 7 bases, with 19 bases between the two germline ends. Germline assignment: CDR1 LGHNA and CDR2 YSLEER. In nucleotides, the CDR3 is TGCGCCAGCAGCCGAACGGCAGGGTGGGAAACTGAAAAACTGTTTTTT. It specifies CASSRTAGWETEKLFF.

This clone showed up many times. This chain links TRBV10-2 with TRBJ2-1; 14 bases line up with TRBD2. V shed 4 bases and J 0 bases; nucleotides not matched to a gene: 2. There are 17 residues in the CDR3. Germline V CDR1 and CDR2: WSHSY, SAAADI. The CDR3 loop is CASSGTSGGSSYNEQFF. In DNA, the CDR3 is TGCGCCAGCAGTGGGACTAGCGGGGGGAGCTCCTACAATGAGCAGTTCTTC.

The CDR3 sequence: CASSGQGVGNQPQHF. The CDR3, as DNA: TGTGCCAGCAGTGGACAGGGAGTTGGGAATCAGCCCCAGCATTTT. The V and J genes are TRBV2 and TRBJ1-5; 7 bases are a match to TRBD1. The CDR3 covers 15 residues. V lost 4 bases, J lost 4 bases, and 7 bases stayed unmatched. Germline CDR1 reads SNHLY; CDR2 reads FYNNEI.

The V call is TRBV12-3 or TRBV12-4, the J call TRBJ2-3; D unclear. The CDR3 sequence is 13 residues long. V gave up 3 bases and J gave up 2 bases, with 6 bases separating them. This CDR3 is CASSFRFTDTQYF. DNA of the CDR3: TGTGCCAGCAGTTTCAGGTTCACAGATACGCAGTATTTT.

The CDR3 is CAISEPTGTINNEQFF. CDR3 nucleotide sequence: TGTGCCATCAGTGAGCCCACCGGGACTATTAACAATGAGCAGTTCTTC. The rearrangement joins TRBV10-3 to TRBJ2-1; 7 positions agree with TRBD2. The junction had 9 bases not matched to a gene; V was cut back by 2 bases and J by 5 bases. Germline V gene data show CDR1 as ENHRY and CDR2 as SYGVKD. The CDR3 covers 16 residues.